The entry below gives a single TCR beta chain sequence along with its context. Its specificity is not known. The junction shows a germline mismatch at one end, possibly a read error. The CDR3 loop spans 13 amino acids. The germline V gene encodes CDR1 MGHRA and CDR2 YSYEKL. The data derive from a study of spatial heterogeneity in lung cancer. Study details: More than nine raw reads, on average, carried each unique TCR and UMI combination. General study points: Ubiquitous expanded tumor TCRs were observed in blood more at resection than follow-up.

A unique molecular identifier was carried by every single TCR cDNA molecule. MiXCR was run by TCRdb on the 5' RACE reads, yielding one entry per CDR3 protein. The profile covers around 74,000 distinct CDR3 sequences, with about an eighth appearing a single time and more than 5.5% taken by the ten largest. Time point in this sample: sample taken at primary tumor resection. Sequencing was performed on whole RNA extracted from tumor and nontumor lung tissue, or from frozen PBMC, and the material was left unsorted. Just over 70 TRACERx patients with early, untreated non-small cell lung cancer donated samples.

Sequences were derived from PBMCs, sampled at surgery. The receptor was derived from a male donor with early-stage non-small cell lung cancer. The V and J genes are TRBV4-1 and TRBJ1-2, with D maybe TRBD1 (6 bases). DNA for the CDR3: TGCGTCAGCAGCCACAGGGATAACTATGGCTACACCTTC. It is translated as CVSSHRDNYGYTF.